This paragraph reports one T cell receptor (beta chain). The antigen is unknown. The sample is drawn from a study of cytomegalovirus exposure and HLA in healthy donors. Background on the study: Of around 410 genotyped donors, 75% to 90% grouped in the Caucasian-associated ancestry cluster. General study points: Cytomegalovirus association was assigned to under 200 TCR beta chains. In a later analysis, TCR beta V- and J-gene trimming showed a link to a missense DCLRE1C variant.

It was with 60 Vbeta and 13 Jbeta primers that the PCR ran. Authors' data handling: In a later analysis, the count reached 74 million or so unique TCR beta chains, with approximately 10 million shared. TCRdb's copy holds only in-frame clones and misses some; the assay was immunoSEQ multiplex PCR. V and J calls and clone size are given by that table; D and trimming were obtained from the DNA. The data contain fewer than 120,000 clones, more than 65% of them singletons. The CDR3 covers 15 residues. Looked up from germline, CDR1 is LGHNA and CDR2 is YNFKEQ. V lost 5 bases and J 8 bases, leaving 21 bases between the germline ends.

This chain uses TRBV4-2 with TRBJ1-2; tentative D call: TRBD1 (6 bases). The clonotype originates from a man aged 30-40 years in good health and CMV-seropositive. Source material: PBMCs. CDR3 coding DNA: TGTGCCAGCAGCTTGGCCGGGGGGCAGGAGGGCGGCTACACCTTC. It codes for CASSLAGGQEGGYTF.